Here is one T cell receptor (beta chain) with its context. No antigen is known for it. The data derive from a study of shared clonotypes between healthy human individuals. Several immunoSEQ 96-well plates shared each subset's DNA, each plate a replicate. Original processing notes: Owing to the provision of junction-only sequences devoid of quality scores by immunoSEQ, filtering differed. Repertoires were generated with immunoSEQ multiplex PCR, while TCRdb's copy carries only in-frame clones and drops some. V and J calls and clone size are as listed in that table; D and trimming were resolved from the DNA. The repertoire consists of some 2,000,000 clones, with approximately 95% occurring once and the leading ten covering about 0.13%. The CDR3 is 16 residues long. J lost 7 bases, V lost 4 bases, and 13 bases had no gene match. Germline V gene data show CDR1 as SGHRS and CDR2 as YFSETQ. Findings of the study overall: Shared clonotypes across all four donors exceeded non-shared ones in generation probability.

The TCR originated in a man younger than 35 in good health. The chain recombines TRBV5-1 with TRBJ2-2, with 7 bases fitting TRBD2. What was sequenced was naive CD4+ T cells sorted from blood. Subset defined: CD45RA+ positively selected. The CDR3 here is CASSPNGAGVLGELFF. CDR3 DNA: TGCGCCAGCAGCCCGAACGGGGCGGGAGTCCTCGGGGAGCTGTTTTTT.